The clone carrying this TCR beta chain was seen many times. Its antigen remains unidentified. One end of the junction does not line up with germline, which may come from a read error. The data are from a study of early T cells in non-severe SARS-CoV-2 infection. Germline V gene data show CDR1 as SSHAT and CDR2 as FNYEAQ (reference sequence). CDR3 size: 13 residues. Unique molecular identifiers were added to individual cDNA molecules. TCRdb reanalysed the 5' RACE reads using MiXCR and keeps one entry per CDR3 protein. The profile shows 45,000 to 55,000 distinct CDR3 sequences, approximately 6.7% of them singletons. Study results and caveats: There was a bias toward anti-spike CD8 responses in VDJdb matching, which missed private and CD4 specificities.

Sequenced input: whole blood. The gene calls are TRBV7-7 and TRBJ2-5; D remains ambiguous. The source is an adult who was a healthcare worker with PCR-confirmed SARS-CoV-2 infection or an uninfected control (not recorded which). CDR3: CASSLAYQETQYF. The CDR3 nucleotides read TGTGCTAGCAGCTTGGCGTACCAAGAGACCCAGTACTTC.